This T cell receptor (beta chain) derives from a study of shared clonotypes between healthy human individuals. Genomic DNA of every subset was divided equally among multiple immunoSEQ plates. Data came from immunoSEQ multiplex PCR; TCRdb stores just in-frame clones and leaves some out. The sample lists under 1,100,000 clones; approximately 72% were seen once. CDR1 and CDR2 from the germline V gene are GTSNPN and SVGIG (reference sequence). The CDR3 is 14 residues long. The germline V and J ends were trimmed by 4 bases and 2 bases, with 15 bases remaining between them. In the case of this clone: One base away lies a much larger clone, so this may be a sequencing read error. It is likely a read error, because the conserved phenylalanine at the end of the CDR3 is missing.

Material for sequencing was memory CD4+ T cells sorted from blood. Subset noted: CD45RA-negative fraction. The receptor's source is a man in his late teens or twenties in good health. The V and J genes are TRBV30 and TRBJ2-7, with D possibly being TRBD1 or TRBD2 (5 bases each). In DNA, the CDR3 is TGTGCCTGGAAGGCAGGGACCATGACCTACGAGCAGTACCTC. Translation gives CAWKAGTMTYEQYL.